A single T cell receptor beta chain is shown here with its context. Its cognate antigen is unknown. This sample stems from a study of vaccination and CD4 T cells after COVID-19. Overall study findings and caveats: With convalescent patients, a median 86.3% of reactive clones emerged solely after vaccination.

Treatment here: roughly ten-day PBMC culture with coronavirus spike peptide pools or control peptides (ViraFEST assay). Cultured CD4+ T cell DNA underwent sequencing with the Oncomine TCR Beta short-read assay. Cultured CD4+ T cells were the source of extracted genomic DNA. TCRdb itself ran the PCR reads through MiXCR, one entry per CDR3 protein. The table includes about 20,000 distinct CDR3 sequences, around 60% detected once. Germline values: CDR1 MDHEN, CDR2 SYDVKM. CDR3 size: 14 residues. V shed 5 bases and J 4 bases; nucleotides not matched to a gene: 3. What was sequenced was CD4+ T cells from blood, cultured in vitro. The sequence came from a human donor who had recovered from COVID-19. The chain links TRBV28 to TRBJ1-5; 9 bases fit TRBD1. DNA of the CDR3: TGTGCCAGCAGTCCCGGACAGGGGAATCAGCCCCAGCATTTT. Encoded protein: CASSPGQGNQPQHF.